One and the same sample provided the 30 T cell receptor beta chains below, sequenced in a study of control samples from healthy donors and cancer patients. The repertoire was sequenced with immunoSEQ multiplex PCR; TCRdb's copy has only in-frame clones and lacks some. Found here are 57,000 or so clones, almost 90% of them singletons; the top ten hold 5.5% to 7%. The sample comprised PBMCs. The origin of the receptors is a man aged 55-75 years with colorectal cancer.

The V and J genes are TRBV6-1 and TRBJ1-2, with unresolved D. From germline, CDR1 is MNHNS and CDR2 SASEGT. CDR3 size: 14 residues. Trimming left V 0 bases short and J 4 bases short, with 9 bases between. The CDR3 reads CASSEAGGLYGYTF. CDR3 sequence (DNA): TGTGCCAGCAGTGAAGCGGGAGGCCTCTATGGCTACACCTTC.

The V gene is TRBV29-1, the J gene TRBJ1-5; no clear D gene. The CDR3 extends over 12 amino acids. V was shortened by 3 bases and J by 4 bases, with 7 bases between the two germline ends. Germline V gene lookup returns CDR1 SQVTM and CDR2 ANQGSEA. Here the CDR3 DNA reads TGCAGCGTTGACATCAGAAATCAGCCCCAGCATTTT. As protein: CSVDIRNQPQHF.

The chain is built from TRBV5-1 and TRBJ1-3; 7 nucleotides line up with TRBD1. V gave up 4 bases and J gave up 0 bases; unmatched junction bases: 10. CDR3 length equals 17 residues. The germline V gene encodes CDR1 SGHRS and CDR2 YFSETQ. For the CDR3, the DNA is TGCGCCAGCAGCCCCCGGGACAGCCTTCGCTCTGGAAACACCATATATTTT. Its translation is CASSPRDSLRSGNTIYF.

The J gene is TRBJ2-5, the V gene TRBV6-5; D unclear. The V gene lost 7 bases and the J gene lost 5 bases, with 17 bases spanning the gap. The CDR3 has 14 residues. Germline CDR1 MNHEY, CDR2 SVGAGI. CDR3 coding DNA: TGTGCCAGCACTCGCCCCGGGTTCAGGGAGACCCAGTACTTC. As protein: CASTRPGFRETQYF.

The V call is TRBV27, the J call TRBJ2-3, with D perhaps assigned TRBD1 or TRBD2 (6 bases each). Trimming shortened V by 7 bases and J by 5 bases, and 22 bases separated the two germline ends. Per germline, CDR1 MNHEY and CDR2 SMNVEV (reference sequence). This CDR3 comprises 16 residues. CDR3 DNA: TGTGCCAGCAAGGGGTTTGCTGGGGGGCGGGTAGATACGCAGTATTTT. Amino acids: CASKGFAGGRVDTQYF.

The rearrangement joins TRBV7-3 to TRBJ2-5, with D tentatively TRBD2 (5 bases). Germline values: CDR1 SGHTA, CDR2 FQGTGA. The CDR3 covers 13 residues. V dropped 5 bases and J dropped 2 bases, with 9 bases sitting between them. The CDR3 nucleotides are TGTGCCAGCAGCCGTGGACTGCAAGAGACCCAGTACTTC. Its translation is CASSRGLQETQYF.

This chain links TRBV11-3 with TRBJ1-1; unclear D gene. This CDR3 is 13 amino acids long. Germline CDR1 and CDR2: SGHNT and YENEEA. Trimming cost V 2 bases and J 1 base, with 5 bases left between them. For the CDR3, the DNA is TGTGCCAGCAGCTTAAGCGGGAACACTGAAGCTTTCTTT. This sequence encodes CASSLSGNTEAFF.

The chain carries TRBV2 and TRBJ2-7; 9 positions agree with TRBD1. Germline V gene lookup returns CDR1 SNHLY and CDR2 FYNNEI. This CDR3 is built from 14 residues. The junction had 7 bases not matched to a gene; V was cut back by 4 bases and J by 6 bases. The CDR3 DNA follows: TGTGCCAGCAGTGCAATACAGGGGGCAGGCGAGCAGTACTTC. Translated, it gives CASSAIQGAGEQYF.

As concerns this clone: Germline is not matched at one junction end, which may reflect a read error. The rearrangement joins TRBV3-1 (or the pseudogene TRBV3-2) to TRBJ1-5; 7 bases fit TRBD1. The CDR3 has 17 residues. Germline CDR1 and CDR2: LGHDT and YNNKEL (reference sequence). This chain's CDR3 is CASNQPQDRDCNQPQHF. The CDR3 bases are TGTGCCAGCAACCAACCTCAAGACAGGGACTGCAATCAGCCCCAGCATTTT.

The chain has TRBV9 and TRBJ1-5; 8 positions match TRBD1. The CDR3 is made up of 15 amino acids. Trimming at V came to 4 bases and at J to 3 bases, leaving 6 bases not matched to a gene. Per germline, CDR1 SGDLS and CDR2 YYNGEE. The CDR3 loop reads CASSSGTGSNQPQHF. CDR3 in DNA: TGTGCCAGCAGCTCCGGGACAGGCTCCAATCAGCCCCAGCATTTT.

The genes are TRBV5-1 and TRBJ2-7, with D perhaps matching TRBD1 (6 bases). V gave up 0 bases and J gave up 6 bases, with 10 bases separating them. The CDR3 runs 13 residues. Germline assignment: CDR1 SGHRS and CDR2 YFSETQ. CDR3 region: CASSLVQGSEQYF. The CDR3 nucleotides read TGCGCCAGCAGCTTGGTACAGGGAAGCGAGCAGTACTTC.

This clone was counted a few times. The chain combines TRBV5-8 with TRBJ2-7; TRBD2 might be the D (5 bases). With 6 bases removed from V and 8 bases from J, the gap between germline ends came to 24 bases. The CDR3 contains 15 residues. Germline V CDR1 and CDR2: SGHTS, YDEGEE. CDR3 residues: CASNPRRGPRSQQYF. The CDR3 bases are TGTGCCAGCAATCCCCGACGGGGTCCTAGATCACAGCAGTACTTC.

Note on this clone: Other DNA variants within this sample encode the same CDR3. The chain joins TRBV5-1 to TRBJ1-1; D is undetermined. V shed 0 bases and J shed 0 bases, with 6 bases lying between them. CDR1 is SGHRS, CDR2 YFSETQ, per germline. The CDR3 runs 14 residues. The CDR3 DNA reads as TGCGCCAGCAGCTTGGACGGTATGAACACTGAAGCTTTCTTT. Its translation is CASSLDGMNTEAFF.

The V gene is TRBV29-1, the J gene TRBJ2-7; 9 bases match TRBD2. Germline V lookup: CDR1 SQVTM, CDR2 ANQGSEA. V lost 6 bases, J lost 9 bases, and 9 bases stayed unmatched. The CDR3 spans 12 residues. The CDR3 nucleotides read TGCAGCGTGCAGCGGGGGGCCAGGGGGCAGTACTTC. Protein product: CSVQRGARGQYF.

The chain employs TRBV7-9 and TRBJ2-1; D is uncertain. Trimming took 3 bases from V and 8 from J, leaving 11 bases between them. CDR1 and CDR2 from the germline V gene are SEHNR and FQNEAQ (reference sequence). The CDR3 has 13 amino acids. The CDR3 DNA reads as TGTGCCAGCAGCTTTCTCCTCGGCGATGAGCAGTTCTTC. The encoded protein is CASSFLLGDEQFF.

As DNA, the CDR3 is TGTGCCAGCAGTTTTCCAGGGTATAGCAATCAGCCCCAGCATTTT. This encodes CASSFPGYSNQPQHF. J is TRBJ1-5 and V is TRBV28; D might be TRBD1 (5 bases). Between the trimmed V and J ends, which lost 3 bases and 0 bases, there was a span of 9 bases. The CDR3 contains 15 residues. In germline, CDR1 is MDHEN, CDR2 SYDVKM.

The rearrangement links TRBV7-9 to TRBJ1-5; a weak D match, TRBD1 (6 bases). This CDR3 contains 17 residues. Per germline, CDR1 SEHNR and CDR2 FQNEAQ (reference sequence). V was pared by 5 bases and J by 3 bases, with 20 bases between. The CDR3 spells CASSDTGWGKTNQPQHF. As DNA, the CDR3 is TGTGCCAGCAGCGACACAGGGTGGGGAAAAACCAATCAGCCCCAGCATTTT.

The chain carries TRBV7-3 and TRBJ2-1; TRBD1 matches at 7 bases. This CDR3 contains 14 residues. Germline CDR1 and CDR2: SGHTA and FQGTGA. J was trimmed by 4 bases and V by 3 bases; bases with no gene match: 3. The CDR3 spells CASSLGQLYNEQFF. The CDR3 DNA follows: TGTGCCAGCAGCTTGGGACAGCTATACAATGAGCAGTTCTTC.

V usage is TRBV7-9 and J usage is TRBJ2-7, with D uncertain. The CDR3 covers 14 residues. The V and J ends lost 5 bases and 5 bases respectively, with 16 bases between them. Germline V gene data show CDR1 as SEHNR and CDR2 as FQNEAQ (reference sequence). The CDR3 coding sequence is TGTGCCAGCAGCCTCCCCCCCGGGTTGGACGAGCAGTACTTC. It encodes CASSLPPGLDEQYF.

V gene TRBV11-3 combines with J gene TRBJ2-7, with TRBD1 identical over 7 bases. The CDR3 has 14 residues. Germline V gives CDR1 SGHNT, CDR2 YENEEA. After removal of 5 bases from V and 0 bases from J, the junction contained 4 bases not matched to a gene. Here the CDR3 reads CASSTWDSSYEQYF. CDR3 DNA: TGTGCCAGCAGCACTTGGGACAGCTCCTACGAGCAGTACTTC. Variable domain in full (rest from reference TRBV11-3 and TRBJ2-7): EAGVVQSPRYKIIEKKQPVAFWCNPISGHNTLYWYLQNLGQGPELLIRYENEEAVDDSQLPKDRFSAERLKGVDSTLKIQPAELGDSAVYLCASSTWDSSYEQYFGPGTRLTVT.

The chain combines TRBV28 with TRBJ1-5; 8 positions agree with TRBD1. The CDR3 is 12 amino acids. CDR1 and CDR2 from the germline V gene are MDHEN and SYDVKM. With V trimmed by 5 bases and J by 15 bases, 9 bases remained unmatched. The DNA of the CDR3 is TGTGCCAGCAGTAGGACAGGGAACCTAAGGCATTTT. It specifies CASSRTGNLRHF.

The chain uses TRBV20-1 and TRBJ1-3; D is undetermined. CDR3 length: 16 amino acids. The germline gives CDR1 DFQATT, CDR2 SNEGSKA (reference sequence). Trimming removed 3 bases at V and 0 bases at J, with 15 bases between. The CDR3 DNA follows: TGCAGTGCTAGTCCGATCACGCTGGCCTCTGGAAACACCATATATTTT. It is translated as CSASPITLASGNTIYF.

The V and J genes are TRBV30 and TRBJ2-7; tentatively, D is TRBD2 (5 bases). Germline CDR1 and CDR2: GTSNPN and SVGIG (reference sequence). The CDR3 has 13 amino acids. V was cut by 2 bases and J by 3 bases, with 11 bases left in between. In DNA, the CDR3 is TGTGCCTGGAGTCCGGGATTAAGCTACGAGCAGTACTTC. Translated: CAWSPGLSYEQYF.

The chain combines TRBV9 with TRBJ2-7, with unresolved D. The CDR3 loop spans 14 amino acids. Germline V gene lookup returns CDR1 SGDLS and CDR2 YYNGEE. Trimming shortened V by 4 bases and J by 3 bases, and 14 bases separated the two germline ends. The CDR3 region has the DNA TGTGCCAGCAGCCCCCCCGGCTCCTTCTACGAGCAGTACTTC. Its protein is CASSPPGSFYEQYF.

The J gene is TRBJ1-1, the V gene TRBV6-5, with D possibly TRBD1 on 5 matching bases. V was shortened by 6 bases and J by 3 bases, with 8 bases between the two germline ends. Germline values: CDR1 MNHEY, CDR2 SVGAGI. The CDR3 has 12 amino acids. CDR3 sequence: CASRRTYTEAFF. The CDR3 DNA follows: TGTGCCAGCAGACGGACATACACTGAAGCTTTCTTT.

CDR3 in DNA: TGCAGTGCTAGTTCGGACCCCCTTGAGCAGTTCTTC. This codes for CSASSDPLEQFF. V gene TRBV20-1 combines with J gene TRBJ2-1; D is unclear. Trimming cost V 3 bases and J 9 bases, with 12 bases left between them. CDR3 length: 12 amino acids. Germline V CDR1 and CDR2: DFQATT, SNEGSKA (reference sequence).

This clone has just one count. The chain has TRBV25-1 and TRBJ1-4; D may be TRBD1 (5 bases). Germline-derived CDR1 and CDR2 are MGHDK and SYGVNS. V lost 5 bases, J lost 4 bases, and 14 bases lay in between. The CDR3 totals 15 residues. The CDR3 reads CASSRSPGNNEKLFF. The CDR3 region has the DNA TGTGCCAGCAGTAGGAGTCCAGGGAATAATGAAAAACTGTTTTTT.

This clone was detected only once. CDR3 DNA: TGTGCCAGCAGCCAAGACGCGGGGACCGGGGAGCTGTTTTTT. Translating gives CASSQDAGTGELFF. The chain couples TRBV4-2 to TRBJ2-2; D perhaps matches TRBD2 (6 bases). The CDR3 covers 14 residues. Germline CDR1 reads LGHNA; CDR2 reads YNFKEQ. The V end was cut by 0 bases, the J end by 5 bases, with 7 bases between.

This rearrangement joins TRBV11-2 to TRBJ2-3; no clear D gene. V was pared by 5 bases and J by 2 bases, with 11 bases between. From germline, CDR1 is SGHAT and CDR2 FQNNGV. The length of the CDR3 is 14 residues. The CDR3 loop reads CASSPGPVTDTQYF. The CDR3 DNA follows: TGTGCCAGCAGCCCCGGTCCCGTCACAGATACGCAGTATTTT.

J is TRBJ2-2 and V is TRBV4-2; the D gene is possibly TRBD2 (6 bases). The germline V gene has CDR1 LGHNA and CDR2 YNFKEQ. This CDR3 has 16 amino acids. V was cut by 1 base and J by 2 bases, with 11 bases left in between. CDR3 in DNA: TGTGCCAGCAGCCAAGGGGCGGGGCCAAACACCGGGGAGCTGTTTTTT. Translation gives CASSQGAGPNTGELFF.